This entry lists 10 T cell receptor beta chains sequenced from one sample in a study of shared clonotypes between healthy human individuals. Data came from immunoSEQ multiplex PCR; TCRdb stores just in-frame clones and leaves some out. The table lists under 1,100,000 clones, approximately 70% of them singletons, with approximately 1.5% in the top ten. The sequenced material came from memory CD4+ T cells sorted from blood. Subset denoted: CD45RA-negative fraction. All receptors come from a man between 18 and 29 years old in good health.

A few counts support this clone. The chain links TRBV7-9 to TRBJ2-3; TRBD2 agrees at 8 bases. Per the germline V gene, CDR1 is SEHNR and CDR2 is FQNEAQ (reference sequence). The CDR3 is 18 amino acids. After removal of 7 bases from V and 2 bases from J, the junction contained 17 bases not matched to a gene. The CDR3 DNA reads as TGTGCCAGCATATCTAGGAGAGCCAGCGGGAGTCCCACAGATACGCAGTATTTT. Protein sequence: CASISRRASGSPTDTQYF. The whole variable domain, remainder taken from reference TRBV7-9 and TRBJ2-3, is DTGVSQNPRHKITKRGQNVTFRCDPISEHNRLYWYRQTLGQGPEFLTYFQNEAQLEKSRLLSDRFSAERPKGSFSTLEIQRTEQGDSAMYLCASISRRASGSPTDTQYFGPGTRLTVL.

The V gene is TRBV28, the J gene TRBJ1-3; no reliable D call. CDR1 is MDHEN, CDR2 SYDVKM, per germline. Trimming stripped 1 base from V and 4 bases from J, with 8 bases between. There are 14 residues in the CDR3. In DNA form, the CDR3 reads TGTGCCAGCAGTTTATCAGGAGAGGGAAACACCATATATTTT. Translating gives CASSLSGEGNTIYF. The full variable domain, completed using reference TRBV28 and TRBJ1-3, is DVKVTQSSRYLVKRTGEKVFLECVQDMDHENMFWYRQDPGLGLRLIYFSYDVKMKEKGDIPEGYSVSREKKERFSLILESASTNQTSMYLCASSLSGEGNTIYFGEGSWLTVV.

The chain employs TRBV21-1 and TRBJ2-1; TRBD2 was called by the table and not checked on the DNA. TRBV21-1 is termed a pseudogene. CDR3 size: 17 residues. The CDR3 DNA reads TGTGCCAGCAGCAAATCGCACCCCGTGGGACTAGCCAATGAGCAGTTCTTC. Translation: CASSKSHPVGLANEQFF.

The sample holds many counts of this clone. This rearrangement joins TRBV28 to TRBJ1-6; no reliable D call. CDR3 length: 15 residues. The V gene lost 3 bases and the J gene lost 10 bases, with 16 bases spanning the gap. Germline V CDR1 and CDR2: MDHEN, SYDVKM. This CDR3 reads CASSFSSGIGSPLHF. The CDR3 DNA sequence: TGTGCCAGCAGTTTCAGTTCGGGGATTGGGTCACCCCTCCACTTT. Drawing the rest from reference TRBV28 and TRBJ1-6, the complete variable domain is DVKVTQSSRYLVKRTGEKVFLECVQDMDHENMFWYRQDPGLGLRLIYFSYDVKMKEKGDIPEGYSVSREKKERFSLILESASTNQTSMYLCASSFSSGIGSPLHFGNGTRLTVT.

The chain is built from TRBV9 and TRBJ1-2, with 7 bases matching TRBD1. J gave up 6 bases and V 3 bases, and 11 bases lay outside the gene matches. CDR1 SGDLS and CDR2 YYNGEE come from the germline V gene. There are 15 residues in the CDR3. The DNA of the CDR3 is TGTGCCAGCAGCGGTCATACAGGGGCTGGGGATGGCTACACCTTC. Encoded protein: CASSGHTGAGDGYTF.

This clone was detected only a few times. This chain uses TRBV2 with TRBJ1-2; D unresolved. V lost 7 bases, J lost 7 bases, and 10 bases lay in between. Germline V gives CDR1 SNHLY, CDR2 FYNNEI. CDR3 length equals 11 residues. CDR3 residues: CASMRAGGYTF. The CDR3, as DNA: TGTGCCAGCATGAGGGCTGGTGGCTACACCTTC. Based on the CDR3 plus reference TRBV2 and TRBJ1-2, the full variable domain is EPEVTQTPSHQVTQMGQEVILRCVPISNHLYFYWYRQILGQKVEFLVSFYNNEISEKSEIFDDQFSVERPDGSNFTLKIRSTKLEDSAMYFCASMRAGGYTFGSGTRLTVV.

This chain links TRBV7-6 with TRBJ2-7; D might be TRBD1 or TRBD2, each matching 5 bases. The CDR3 is 14 residues long. The V end was cut by 3 bases, the J end by 2 bases, with 11 bases between. The germline V gene encodes CDR1 SGHVS and CDR2 FNYEAQ. In DNA, the CDR3 is TGTGCCAGCAGCTTGGGGGACGTAGCCTACGAGCAGTACTTC. This codes for CASSLGDVAYEQYF.

The chain employs TRBV30 and TRBJ2-1, with D possibly matching TRBD2 (5 bases). Germline V gene data show CDR1 as GTSNPN and CDR2 as SVGIG (reference sequence). The CDR3 is 15 residues long. V was clipped by 0 bases and J by 4 bases, with 13 bases between them. CDR3 nucleotides: TGTGCCTGGAGTGTTGGTAGCGCACTATACAATGAGCAGTTCTTC. This encodes CAWSVGSALYNEQFF.

The chain has TRBV28 and TRBJ1-1; the D is unclear. Trimming stripped 6 bases from V and 2 bases from J, with 10 bases between. Germline V lookup: CDR1 MDHEN, CDR2 SYDVKM. The CDR3 is 13 residues long. CDR3 region: CASRGPRNTEAFF. The DNA for the CDR3 is TGTGCCAGCAGGGGTCCTCGCAACACTGAAGCTTTCTTT.

Of note for this clone: At the DNA level, this CDR3 is encoded by other sequences in the same sample as well. The chain joins TRBV10-3 to TRBJ2-1, with no clear D. Germline V lookup: CDR1 ENHRY, CDR2 SYGVKD. The ends were cut back, 2 bases at V and 6 bases at J, with 8 bases in the middle. The CDR3 has 13 residues. CDR3 region: CAISEGSSNEQFF. The DNA for the CDR3 is TGTGCCATCAGTGAGGGATCGAGCAATGAGCAGTTCTTC.